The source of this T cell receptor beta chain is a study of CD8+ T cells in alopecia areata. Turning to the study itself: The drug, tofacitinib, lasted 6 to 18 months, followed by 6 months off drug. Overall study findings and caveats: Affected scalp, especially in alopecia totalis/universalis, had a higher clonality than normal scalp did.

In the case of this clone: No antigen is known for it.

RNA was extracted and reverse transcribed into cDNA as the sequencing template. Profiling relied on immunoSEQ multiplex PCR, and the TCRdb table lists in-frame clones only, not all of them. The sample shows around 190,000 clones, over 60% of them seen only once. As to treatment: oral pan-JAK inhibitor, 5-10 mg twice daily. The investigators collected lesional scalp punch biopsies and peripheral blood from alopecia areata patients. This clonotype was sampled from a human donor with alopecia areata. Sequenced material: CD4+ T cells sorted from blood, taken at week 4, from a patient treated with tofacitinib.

CDR3 residues: CSGREGGNTIYF. The CDR3 coding sequence is TGCAGCGGCAGGGAGGGCGGAAACACCATATATTTT. The chain uses TRBV29-1 and TRBJ1-3; tentatively, D is TRBD1 (5 bases). The CDR3 length is 12 residues. In germline, CDR1 is SQVTM, CDR2 ANQGSEA. Trimming removed 7 bases at V and 4 bases at J, with 11 bases between. Using reference TRBV29-1 and TRBJ1-3 for the parts outside the CDR3, the full variable domain is SAVISQKPSRDICQRGTSLTIQCQVDSQVTMMFWYRQQPGQSLTLIATANQGSEATYESGFVIDKFPISRPNLTFSTLTVSNMSPEDSSIYLCSGREGGNTIYFGEGSWLTVV.